This passage covers 27 T cell receptor beta chains from one sample sequenced in a study of T cells in women clearing cervical HPV infection. The assay was immunoSEQ multiplex PCR, and TCRdb's table has in-frame clones only and misses some. The listing records some 41,000 clones. The specimen was blood buffy coat. Receptors originate from a woman aged 18-69 years with a cervical HPV16 infection that either progressed to CIN3+ or cleared (not recorded which).

On this clone itself: The read finishes 3 residues shy of the CDR3 end, and the germline J gene is used to complete it. The chain combines TRBV18 with TRBJ2-7; the match to TRBD2 covers 10 bases. Per the germline V gene, CDR1 is KGHSH and CDR2 is LQKENI. The CDR3 contains 15 residues. With 1 base clipped from V and 3 bases from J, the junction kept 3 bases outside the gene matches. The CDR3 sequence is CASSPRTSGLYEQYF. Incomplete CDR3 DNA: TGTGCCAGCTCACCACGGACTAGCGGCCTCTACGAG.

In the case of this clone: The read terminates 3 residues before the CDR3 end, so the remaining end is supplied by the germline J gene. This chain links TRBV29-1 with TRBJ2-5; 8 bases agree with TRBD1. The CDR3 contains 17 residues. Germline CDR1 reads SQVTM; CDR2 reads ANQGSEA. Trimming at V came to 1 base and at J to 1 base, leaving 11 bases not matched to a gene. The covered CDR3 bases are TGCAGCGTTGAAGCAGTCAGGGGGCCGACTTTCCAAGAGACC. Its protein product is CSVEAVRGPTFQET. Given in full, the CDR3 is CSVEAVRGPTFQETQYF.

In regard to this clone: The CDR3 extends 3 residues past the end of the read, so its final part is completed from the germline J gene. This chain connects TRBV11-2 to TRBJ2-7; 8 nucleotides align to TRBD1. Per germline, CDR1 SGHAT and CDR2 FQNNGV. V gave up 5 bases and J gave up 4 bases; unmatched junction bases: 7. The CDR3 extends over 14 amino acids. The DNA read from the CDR3 is TGTGCCAGCAGCCCCGACAGGGGTGAATACGAG. The encoded protein is CASSPDRGEYE. The full CDR3 reads CASSPDRGEYEQYF.

As concerns this clone: The read ends 3 residues early relative to the CDR3; the germline J gene fills the gap. J is TRBJ2-3 and V is TRBV7-8, with a weak D call TRBD1 (6 bases). The CDR3 is 16 residues long. Trimming removed 5 bases from V and 3 bases from J, with 18 bases in between. Germline loops: CDR1 SGHVS, CDR2 FQNEAQ. The CDR3 DNA, read in part, is TGTGCCAGCAGCCCCAGCAGGGGCGTAGGGACAGATACG. It codes for CASSPSRGVGTDT. The complete CDR3 reads CASSPSRGVGTDTQYF.

About this clone itself: The read terminates 3 residues before the CDR3 end, so the remaining end is supplied by the germline J gene. The rearrangement uses TRBV18 and TRBJ1-2; D is undetermined. CDR3 size: 15 residues. CDR1 is KGHSH and CDR2 is LQKENI in the germline V gene. The DNA read from the CDR3 is TGTGCCAGCTCACCTAGCCCTACCGCCTCCTACGAC. Translated, it gives CASSPSPTASYD. The full CDR3 sequence reads CASSPSPTASYDYTF.

With regard to this clone: The read stops 3 residues short of the end of the CDR3; the missing end is completed from the germline J gene. The chain uses TRBV4-1 and TRBJ2-1, with 12 nucleotides matching TRBD2. CDR3 length equals 16 residues. V lost 4 bases and J lost 8; bases outside the gene matches: 9. CDR1 is MGHRA and CDR2 is YSYEKL in the germline V gene. The CDR3 region is CASSPPTSGSPHEQFF. The CDR3 bases that were read are TGCGCCAGCAGCCCCCCGACTAGCGGGAGCCCCCATGAG.

On this clone: The missing CDR3 end, 3 residues past where the read stops, is filled in from the germline J gene. The chain combines TRBV20-1 with TRBJ2-3; 8 bases match TRBD2. Looked up from germline, CDR1 is DFQATT and CDR2 is SNEGSKA (reference sequence). CDR3 length: 14 residues. This chain's CDR3 is CSASPLGGGETQYF. The CDR3 bases that were read are TGCAGTGCTTCCCCCCTCGGGGGGGGAGAGACG.

The CDR3 DNA, read in part, is TGTGCCAGCAGCCCTAGGAATGAC. Protein product: CASSPRND. The complete CDR3 reads CASSPRNDYTF. The chain is built from TRBV7-9 and TRBJ1-2, with no clear D. The sequenced fragment ends 3 residues before the CDR3 boundary, so the rest is inferred from the germline J gene. This CDR3 region has 11 residues. Germline V gives CDR1 SEHNR, CDR2 FQNEAQ (reference sequence).

As regards this clone: The read falls 3 residues short of the CDR3 end, and the missing part is taken from the germline J gene. This chain uses TRBV7-6 with TRBJ1-4; TRBD1 matches at 9 bases. V dropped 5 bases and J dropped 7; count of bases not matched to a gene: 11. The CDR3 length is 16 residues. CDR1 SGHVS and CDR2 FNYEAQ come from the germline V gene. CDR3 DNA (partial): TGTGCCAGCAGCCCTTGGGCCGGGACAGGGAGTGAAAAA. It translates to CASSPWAGTGSEK. From start to end, the CDR3 is CASSPWAGTGSEKLFF.

The CDR3 sequence: CASSLGLDNSPLHF. The sequenced CDR3 bases are TGTGCCAGCAGTTTAGGACTAGATAATTCACCC. This chain links TRBV5-4 with TRBJ1-6; no clear D. The read ends 3 residues early relative to the CDR3; the germline J gene fills the gap. The CDR3 covers 14 residues. V was trimmed by 5 bases and J by 5 bases, leaving 11 bases between them. Germline V gene data show CDR1 as SGHNT and CDR2 as YYREEE (reference sequence).

A word on this clone: The read finishes 3 residues shy of the CDR3 end, and the germline J gene is used to complete it. The V gene is TRBV4-1, the J gene TRBJ2-2; 8 bases agree with TRBD1. CDR3 length: 15 amino acids. Looked up from germline, CDR1 is MGHRA and CDR2 is YSYEKL. CDR3 sequence: CASSQEAGGRPGLFF. The part of the CDR3 DNA that was read is TGCGCCAGCAGCCAAGAGGCAGGGGGCCGGCCGGGG.

On this clone: The sequenced fragment ends 3 residues before the CDR3 boundary, so the rest is inferred from the germline J gene. The J gene is TRBJ2-7, the V gene TRBV7-2, with 11 bases identical to TRBD2. Germline CDR1 reads SGHTA; CDR2 reads FQGNSA. The trim removed 5 bases at V and 1 base at J, leaving 4 bases unmatched. CDR3 size: 15 residues. The CDR3 loop reads CASSPGTSGSYEQYF. CDR3 DNA, as far as it was read: TGTGCCAGCAGCCCCGGGACTAGCGGTTCCTACGAG.

Note on this clone: The read finishes 3 residues shy of the CDR3 end, and the germline J gene is used to complete it. V gene TRBV6-2 or TRBV6-3 combines with J gene TRBJ2-2; TRBD1 agrees at 8 bases. This CDR3 spans 12 amino acids. Germline V CDR1 and CDR2: MNHEY, SVGEGT. The DNA read from the CDR3 is TGTGCCAGCAGCGACAGGGGACAAGGG. Protein product: CASSDRGQG. The CDR3 reads in full as CASSDRGQGLFF.

Comment on this clone: The CDR3 goes on 3 residues after the read ends, and that part is filled in from the germline J gene. The gene calls are TRBV14 and TRBJ1-1; the D gene is possibly TRBD1 (5 bases). This CDR3 has 16 residues. The V and J ends lost 0 bases and 7 bases respectively, with 18 bases between them. Per germline, CDR1 SGHDN and CDR2 FVKESK. This CDR3 reads CASSQDRGRVGFEAFF. CDR3 DNA, as far as it was read: TGTGCCAGCAGCCAAGATAGGGGCAGGGTCGGTTTTGAA.

CDR3 sequence: CASSLERGFNEQFF. Partial CDR3 DNA: TGTGCCAGCAGCTTGGAACGGGGGTTTAATGAG. This chain links TRBV5-5 with TRBJ2-1; perhaps TRBD2 as D (6 bases). Sequencing ends 3 residues short of the CDR3 end; the germline J gene provides the rest. Germline V gives CDR1 SGHKS, CDR2 YYEKEE (reference sequence). V shed 0 bases and J shed 7 bases, with 11 bases lying between them. CDR3 size: 14 residues.

As to this clone: Relative to the germline gene, one junction end is altered; a read error may explain this. Read data end 3 residues before the CDR3 end; the end is taken from the germline J gene. Within the sample, other DNA sequences also encode this same CDR3. The chain carries TRBV5-1 and TRBJ1-2; 8 bases agree with TRBD1. This CDR3 is 14 amino acids long. Germline CDR1 is SGHRS and CDR2 is YFSETQ. CDR3 loop: CASSLGDRFYGYTF. Partial CDR3 DNA: TGCGCCAGCAGCTTGGGGGACAGGTTCTATGGG. Full variable domain (remainder filled in from reference TRBV5-1 and TRBJ1-2): KAGVTQTPRYLIKTRGQQVTLSCSPISGHRSVSWYQQTPGQGLQFLFEYFSETQRNKGNFPGRFSGRQFSNSRSEMNVSTLELGDSALYLCASSLGDRFYGYTFGSGTRLTVV.

As regards this clone: The read ends 3 residues before the CDR3 terminus; that terminus is restored from the germline J gene. The V call is TRBV7-9, the J call TRBJ2-4, with TRBD1 matching over 7 bases. There are 14 residues in the CDR3. The germline V gene encodes CDR1 SEHNR and CDR2 FQNEAQ (reference sequence). The CDR3 here is CASSLDRDNYGQYF. The CDR3 DNA, read in part, is TGTGCCAGCAGCCTTGACAGGGACAACTATGGT.

A note on this clone: The read ends 3 residues early relative to the CDR3; the germline J gene fills the gap. J is TRBJ2-3 and V is TRBV6-2 or TRBV6-3; TRBD2 might be the D (6 bases). This CDR3 region has 14 residues. V lost 9 bases, J lost 0 bases, and 13 bases lay in between. The germline V gene encodes CDR1 MNHEY and CDR2 SVGEGT. Incomplete CDR3 DNA: TGTGCCAGTGATAGCGGTTTTAGCACAGATACG. Translated: CASDSGFSTDT. The whole CDR3 sequence is CASDSGFSTDTQYF.

About this clone itself: The read terminates 3 residues ahead of where the CDR3 ends, so the germline J gene completes it. The chain employs TRBV12-3 or TRBV12-4 and TRBJ2-1; D may correspond to TRBD1 or TRBD2 (6 bases each). CDR3 length: 19 amino acids. Trimming shortened V by 2 bases and J by 0 bases, and 20 bases separated the two germline ends. CDR3 bases read: TGTGCCAGCAGTTTAAAGGAGGGGGAGCGCCCCAGCTCCTACAATGAG. Translated: CASSLKEGERPSSYNE. The full-length CDR3 reads as CASSLKEGERPSSYNEQFF.

The CDR3 bases that were read are TGTGCCAGCATAGTTGGGACTAATGGC. Translating gives CASIVGTNG. The whole CDR3 sequence reads CASIVGTNGYTF. This chain joins TRBV7-9 and TRBJ1-2; weak D call: TRBD1 (5 bases). With the read ending 3 residues before the CDR3 end, the germline J gene is used to fill in that end. V shed 7 bases and J shed 6 bases, with 12 bases lying between them. Germline V lookup: CDR1 SEHNR, CDR2 FQNEAQ (reference sequence). The CDR3 sequence is 12 residues long.

Concerning this clone itself: With the read ending 3 residues before the CDR3 end, the germline J gene is used to fill in that end. The V call is TRBV19, the J call TRBJ2-4; 12 nucleotides line up with TRBD1. CDR1 and CDR2 from the germline V gene are LNHDA and SQIVND (reference sequence). The CDR3 is 18 amino acids. The covered CDR3 bases are TGTGCCAGTAGTATCCTCCCGGGACAGGGGGCCCGGAACTATGGT. This translates into CASSILPGQGARNYG. The CDR3 reads in full as CASSILPGQGARNYGQYF.

The CDR3 spells CASSPPGLAANTGELFF. The part of the CDR3 DNA that was read is TGTGCCAGCTCACCCCCGGGACTAGCGGCCAATACCGGGGAG. The gene calls are TRBV18 and TRBJ2-2; 11 nucleotides match TRBD2. The observed sequence ends 3 residues before the CDR3 terminus, with the missing tail filled in from the germline J gene. This CDR3 is built from 17 residues. CDR1 KGHSH and CDR2 LQKENI come from the germline V gene. V was clipped by 3 bases and J by 5 bases; unmatched bases: 8.

A word on this clone: From the germline J gene comes the end of the CDR3, since the read stops 3 residues before it. J is TRBJ2-1 and V is TRBV12-3 or TRBV12-4, with TRBD1 matching 7 bases. CDR3 size: 15 residues. The V gene end was trimmed by 7 bases and the J gene end by 4 bases; junction bases not matched to a gene: 10. This CDR3 is CASNRQGSPYNEQFF. Partial CDR3 DNA: TGTGCCAGCAACCGACAGGGTTCCCCTTACAATGAG.

A note on this clone: From the germline J gene comes the end of the CDR3, since the read stops 3 residues before it. The chain employs TRBV20-1 and TRBJ2-1; 13 bases match TRBD2. V lost 0 bases to trimming and J lost 6 bases; unmatched junction nucleotides: 5. The germline V gene encodes CDR1 DFQATT and CDR2 SNEGSKA (reference sequence). The CDR3 length is 16 residues. The DNA read from the CDR3 is TGCAGTGCTAGAGATTCTGGGACTAGCGGGATCAATGAG. It is translated as CSARDSGTSGINE. The full CDR3 sequence reads CSARDSGTSGINEQFF.

About this clone itself: The sequenced fragment ends 3 residues before the CDR3 boundary, so the rest is inferred from the germline J gene. The genes are TRBV28 and TRBJ1-5; D remains unclear. Trimming removed 0 bases at V and 7 bases at J, with 4 bases between. Germline V CDR1 and CDR2: MDHEN, SYDVKM. The length of the CDR3 is 12 residues. The CDR3 DNA, read in part, is TGTGCCAGCAGTTTATGGGGCCAGCCC. Translated, it gives CASSLWGQP. The entire CDR3 sequence reads CASSLWGQPQHF.

As concerns this clone: Coverage ceases 3 residues before the CDR3 finishes, and the germline J gene fills in the end. The chain couples TRBV9 to TRBJ2-5; 9 nucleotides line up with TRBD2. After removal of 0 bases from V and 7 bases from J, the junction contained 10 bases not matched to a gene. This CDR3 has 16 amino acids. CDR1 is SGDLS and CDR2 is YYNGEE in the germline V gene. CDR3 DNA (partial): TGTGCCAGCAGCGTAGGGGGTAGCGGGAGAGGCGGGACC. This gives the protein CASSVGGSGRGGT. In full, the CDR3 is CASSVGGSGRGGTQYF.

As to this clone: The observed sequence ends 3 residues before the CDR3 terminus, with the missing tail filled in from the germline J gene. V usage is TRBV29-1 and J usage is TRBJ2-7, with D perhaps TRBD1 (5 bases). CDR3 length: 14 residues. Trimming took off 5 bases at V and 4 bases at J, with 18 bases between the two ends. Germline V gene sequence: CDR1 SQVTM, CDR2 ANQGSEA. The covered CDR3 bases are TGCAGCGTTCTTCTTCAGGGATACATTTACGAG. This gives the protein CSVLLQGYIYE. The CDR3 in its entirety is CSVLLQGYIYEQYF.